The clone carrying this T cell receptor beta chain occurred a few times. Antigen unknown. The V gene's germline CDR1 is KGHDR and CDR2 SFDVKD. The CDR3 has 14 residues. V was clipped by 9 bases and J by 7 bases; unmatched bases: 10. Sequencing of the DNA from cultured CD4+ T cells was carried out with the Oncomine TCR Beta short-read assay. It was cultured CD4+ T cells from which genomic DNA was extracted. TCRdb passed the PCR reads through MiXCR, listing each CDR3 protein once. The data show over 15,000 distinct CDR3 sequences, approximately 40% seen once. The sample is drawn from a study of vaccination and CD4 T cells after COVID-19. Study as a whole: Convalescent persons amounted to six males plus four females, two of whom were Hispanic. Post-vaccination samples were procured at a median of around 72 days following dose two (range 14 to 241). Study-level findings and limits: Median SARS-CoV-2-reactive clonotype numbers went from roughly 21 to 40; this increase was not significant.

The time point here: late sampling 161 to 241 days after vaccination in a few convalescent patients. Treatment given: approximately nine-day PBMC culture with coronavirus spike peptide pools or control peptides (ViraFEST assay). This chain connects TRBV24-1 to TRBJ2-3; 9 bases align to TRBD2. The source was CD4+ T cells from blood, cultured in vitro, collected about 7 months after SARS-CoV-2 vaccination. The receptor was derived from a human donor who had recovered from COVID-19. This chain's CDR3 is CATGKTSGPHTQYF. The DNA for the CDR3 is TGTGCCACCGGTAAGACTAGCGGCCCTCATACGCAGTATTTT.